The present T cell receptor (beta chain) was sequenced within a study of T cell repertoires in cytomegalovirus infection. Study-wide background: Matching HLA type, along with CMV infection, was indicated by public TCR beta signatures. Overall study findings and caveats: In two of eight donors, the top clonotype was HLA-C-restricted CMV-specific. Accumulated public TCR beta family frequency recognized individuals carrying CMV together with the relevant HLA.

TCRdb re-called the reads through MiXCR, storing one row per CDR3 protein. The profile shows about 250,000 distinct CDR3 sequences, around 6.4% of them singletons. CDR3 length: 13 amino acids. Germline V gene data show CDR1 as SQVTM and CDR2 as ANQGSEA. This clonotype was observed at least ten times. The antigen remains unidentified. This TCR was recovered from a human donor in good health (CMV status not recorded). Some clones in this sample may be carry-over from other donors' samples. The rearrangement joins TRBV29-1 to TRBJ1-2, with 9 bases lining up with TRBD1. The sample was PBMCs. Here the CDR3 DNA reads TGCAGGGTACTGGGACAGGGCTTGGAAGGCTACACCTTC. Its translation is CRVLGQGLEGYTF.